Included here is one T cell receptor beta chain sequence, with context. Its antigen remains unknown. The V segment lost 6 bases and the J segment 1 base; nucleotides outside the gene matches: 5. There are 16 residues in the CDR3. Germline V gene sequence: CDR1 SGHTA, CDR2 FQGNSA. This specimen belongs to a study of cytotoxic CD8 clonotypes in ibrutinib-treated CLL. Whole-study results and caveats: Having risen at ibrutinib response, clonality had fallen back toward baseline by progression. Relative to age-matched healthy donors, clonality at baseline was higher, and it tracked circulating CD8+ T-cell counts.

Method: immunoSEQ multiplex PCR; TCRdb's copy keeps in-frame clones and lacks some. Here the sample spans 160,000 or so clones, around nine tenths being singletons. The source was PBMCs, collected at disease progression, from a patient treated with ibrutinib. The TCR comes from a human donor with chronic lymphocytic leukemia. The V gene is TRBV7-2, the J gene TRBJ2-2; 10 bases align to TRBD2. DNA of the CDR3: TGTGCCAGCAGGACGAGGACTAGCGGGAACACCGGGGAGCTGTTTTTT. Translating it yields CASRTRTSGNTGELFF.